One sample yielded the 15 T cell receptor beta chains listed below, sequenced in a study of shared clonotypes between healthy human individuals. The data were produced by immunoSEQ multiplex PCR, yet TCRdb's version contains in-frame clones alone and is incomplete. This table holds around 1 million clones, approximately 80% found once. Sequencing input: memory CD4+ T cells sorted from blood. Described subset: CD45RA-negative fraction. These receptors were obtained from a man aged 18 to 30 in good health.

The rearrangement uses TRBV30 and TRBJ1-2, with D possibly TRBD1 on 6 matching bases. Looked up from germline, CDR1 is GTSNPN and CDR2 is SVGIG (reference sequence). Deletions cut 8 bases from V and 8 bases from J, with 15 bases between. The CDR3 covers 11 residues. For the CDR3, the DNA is TGTGCCAACGACAGGAGAGGAGGCTACACCTTC. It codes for CANDRRGGYTF. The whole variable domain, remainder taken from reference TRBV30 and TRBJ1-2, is SQTIHQWPATLVQPVGSPLSLECTVEGTSNPNLYWYRQAAGRGLQLLFYSVGIGQISSEVPQNLSASRPQDRQFILSSKKLLLSDSGFYLCANDRRGGYTFGSGTRLTVV.

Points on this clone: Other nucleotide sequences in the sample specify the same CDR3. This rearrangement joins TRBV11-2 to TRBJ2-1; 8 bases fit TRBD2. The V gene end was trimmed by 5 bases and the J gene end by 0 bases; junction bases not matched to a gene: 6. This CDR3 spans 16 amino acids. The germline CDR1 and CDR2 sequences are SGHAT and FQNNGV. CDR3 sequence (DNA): TGTGCCAGCAGCCTGCGGGGGGATAGCTCCTACAATGAGCAGTTCTTC. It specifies CASSLRGDSSYNEQFF.

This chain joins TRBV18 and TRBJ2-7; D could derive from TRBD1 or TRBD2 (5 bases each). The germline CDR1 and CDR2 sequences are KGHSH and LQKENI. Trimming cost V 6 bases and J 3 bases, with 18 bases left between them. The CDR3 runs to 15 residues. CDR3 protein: CASSPTSRGIYEQYF. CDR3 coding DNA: TGTGCCAGCTCTCCTACTTCCCGGGGCATCTACGAGCAGTACTTC.

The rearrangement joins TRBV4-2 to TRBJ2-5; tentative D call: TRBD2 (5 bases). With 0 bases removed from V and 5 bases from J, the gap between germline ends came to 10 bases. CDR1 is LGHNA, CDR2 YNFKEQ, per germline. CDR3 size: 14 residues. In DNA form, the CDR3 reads TGTGCCAGCAGCCAAGAGTGGCGGGCCGAGACCCAGTACTTC. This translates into CASSQEWRAETQYF.

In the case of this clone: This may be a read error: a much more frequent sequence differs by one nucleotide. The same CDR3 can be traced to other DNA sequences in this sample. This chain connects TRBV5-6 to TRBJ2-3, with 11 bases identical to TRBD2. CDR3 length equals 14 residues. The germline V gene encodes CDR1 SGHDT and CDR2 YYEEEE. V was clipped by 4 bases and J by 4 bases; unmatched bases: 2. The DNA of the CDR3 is TGTGCCAGCAGCCTGGGACTAGCGGCAGATACGCAGTATTTT. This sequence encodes CASSLGLAADTQYF.

Here the CDR3 reads CSVDGRRGATETQYF. The CDR3 DNA follows: TGCAGCGTTGACGGGCGGAGAGGGGCGACGGAGACCCAGTACTTC. V is TRBV29-1 and J is TRBJ2-5; D tentatively fits TRBD1 or TRBD2 (5 bases each). V was shortened by 3 bases and J by 5 bases, with 19 bases between the two germline ends. Germline loops: CDR1 SQVTM, CDR2 ANQGSEA. The CDR3 loop spans 15 amino acids.

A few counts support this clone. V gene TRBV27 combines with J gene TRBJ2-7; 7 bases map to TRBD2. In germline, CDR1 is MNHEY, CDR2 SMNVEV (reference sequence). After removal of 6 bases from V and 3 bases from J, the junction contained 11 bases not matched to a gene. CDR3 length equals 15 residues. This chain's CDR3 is CASSPEPGGIYEQYF. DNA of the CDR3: TGTGCCAGCAGCCCGGAACCGGGGGGAATCTACGAGCAGTACTTC.

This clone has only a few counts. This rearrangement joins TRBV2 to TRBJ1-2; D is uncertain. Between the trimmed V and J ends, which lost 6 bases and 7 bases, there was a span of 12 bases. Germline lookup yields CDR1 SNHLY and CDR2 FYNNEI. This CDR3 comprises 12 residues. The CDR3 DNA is TGTGCCAGCAGCGCCGTTTGGCTTGGCTACACCTTC. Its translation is CASSAVWLGYTF.

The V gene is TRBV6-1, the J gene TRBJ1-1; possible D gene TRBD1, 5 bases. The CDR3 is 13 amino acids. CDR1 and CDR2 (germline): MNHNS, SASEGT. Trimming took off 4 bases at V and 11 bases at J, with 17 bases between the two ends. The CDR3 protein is CASSALGAGRAFF. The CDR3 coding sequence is TGTGCCAGCAGTGCGCTAGGGGCCGGGAGGGCTTTCTTT.

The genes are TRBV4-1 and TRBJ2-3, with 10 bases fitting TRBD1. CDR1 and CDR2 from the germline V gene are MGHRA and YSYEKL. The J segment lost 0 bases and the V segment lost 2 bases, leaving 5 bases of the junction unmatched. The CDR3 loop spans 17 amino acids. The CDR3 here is CASSQPRQGASTDTQYF. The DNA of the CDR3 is TGCGCCAGCAGCCAACCTCGACAGGGGGCTAGCACAGATACGCAGTATTTT.

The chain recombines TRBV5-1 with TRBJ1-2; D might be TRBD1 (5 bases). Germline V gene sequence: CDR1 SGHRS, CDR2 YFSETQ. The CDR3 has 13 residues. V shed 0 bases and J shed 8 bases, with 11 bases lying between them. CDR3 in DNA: TGCGCCAGCAGCTTGGACAGGCTGGGAGGCTACACCTTC. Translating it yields CASSLDRLGGYTF.

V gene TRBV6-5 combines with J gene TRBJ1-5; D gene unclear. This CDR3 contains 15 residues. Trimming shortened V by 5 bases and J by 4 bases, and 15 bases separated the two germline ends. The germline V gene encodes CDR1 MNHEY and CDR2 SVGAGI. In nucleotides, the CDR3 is TGTGCCAGCAGTCTTCGGCGGGGAAGGAATCAGCCCCAGCATTTT. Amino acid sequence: CASSLRRGRNQPQHF.

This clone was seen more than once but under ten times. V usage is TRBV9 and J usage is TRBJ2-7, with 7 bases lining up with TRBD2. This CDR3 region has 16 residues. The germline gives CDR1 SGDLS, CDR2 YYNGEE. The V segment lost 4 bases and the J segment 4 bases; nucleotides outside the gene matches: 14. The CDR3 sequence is CASSPSWGRDPYEQYF. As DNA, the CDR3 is TGTGCCAGCAGCCCCTCGTGGGGGAGGGACCCTTACGAGCAGTACTTC. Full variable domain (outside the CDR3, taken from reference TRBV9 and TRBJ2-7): DSGVTQTPKHLITATGQRVTLRCSPRSGDLSVYWYQQSLDQGLQFLIQYYNGEERAKGNILERFSAQQFPDLHSELNLSSLELGDSALYFCASSPSWGRDPYEQYFGPGTRLTVT.

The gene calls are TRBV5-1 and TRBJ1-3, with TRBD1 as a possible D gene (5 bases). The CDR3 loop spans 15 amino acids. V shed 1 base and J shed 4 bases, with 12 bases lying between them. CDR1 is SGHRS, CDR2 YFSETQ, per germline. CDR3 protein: CASSLRGVTGNTIYF. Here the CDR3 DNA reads TGCGCCAGCAGCTTGAGAGGGGTCACCGGAAACACCATATATTTT.

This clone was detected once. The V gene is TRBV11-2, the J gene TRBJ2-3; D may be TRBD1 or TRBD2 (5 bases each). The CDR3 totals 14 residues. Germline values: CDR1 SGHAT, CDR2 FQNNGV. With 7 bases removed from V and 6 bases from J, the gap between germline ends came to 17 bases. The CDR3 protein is CASTTRGPHDTQYF. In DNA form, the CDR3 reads TGTGCCAGCACTACACGGGGACCCCATGATACGCAGTATTTT.